The 25 T cell receptor beta chains presented below share a single source sample, sequenced in a study of cytomegalovirus exposure and HLA in healthy donors. PCR amplification relied on 60 Vbeta primers (plus 13 Jbeta primers). The method was immunoSEQ multiplex PCR; TCRdb's version includes in-frame clones alone and lacks a portion of them. The top ten hold roughly 2% of the sample, which has 95,000 to 150,000 clones, about 16% seen once. Sequencing input: PBMCs. The receptors stem from a woman under 30 in good health and CMV-seronegative.

V usage is TRBV9 and J usage is TRBJ2-7; possibly TRBD1 for D (6 bases). The CDR3 has 13 amino acids. In germline, CDR1 is SGDLS, CDR2 YYNGEE. Deletions cut 3 bases from V and 5 bases from J, with 12 bases between. CDR3 region: CASSEGDVNEQYF. Written as DNA, the CDR3 is TGTGCCAGCAGCGAGGGGGACGTAAACGAGCAGTACTTC.

The V and J genes are TRBV13 and TRBJ2-7; 9 bases agree with TRBD2. The length of the CDR3 is 16 residues. V dropped 4 bases and J dropped 3; count of bases not matched to a gene: 10. CDR1 is PRHDT, CDR2 FYEKMQ, per germline (reference sequence). As DNA, the CDR3 is TGTGCCAGCAGCTCCCCTAGGCGGGAGGGCCGCTACGAGCAGTACTTC. Protein product: CASSSPRREGRYEQYF. The full variable domain, rest sourced from reference TRBV13 and TRBJ2-7, is AAGVIQSPRHLIKEKRETATLKCYPIPRHDTVYWYQQGPGQDPQFLISFYEKMQSDKGSIPDRFSAQQFSDYHSELNMSSLELGDSALYFCASSSPRREGRYEQYFGPGTRLTVT.

This clone was seen only a few times. The rearrangement links TRBV7-9 to TRBJ2-7, with a weak D call TRBD1 (5 bases). The CDR3 runs 12 residues. Germline-derived CDR1 and CDR2 are SEHNR and FQNEAQ (reference sequence). V was trimmed by 5 bases and J by 2 bases, leaving 7 bases between them. CDR3 loop: CASSPDTYEQYF. DNA for the CDR3: TGTGCCAGCAGCCCGGACACCTACGAGCAGTACTTC.

This clone was seen a few times. The rearrangement uses TRBV18 and TRBJ1-6; possibly TRBD1 for D (6 bases). There are 15 residues in the CDR3. Between the trimmed V and J ends, which lost 4 bases and 7 bases, there was a span of 14 bases. CDR1 and CDR2 (germline): KGHSH, LQKENI. CDR3 DNA sequence: TGTGCCAGCTCACGGACGGGACAAACCAATTCACCCCTCCACTTT. It codes for CASSRTGQTNSPLHF.

The chain links TRBV5-4 to TRBJ1-2, with D perhaps matching TRBD1 (5 bases). The length of the CDR3 is 16 residues. CDR1 is SGHNT, CDR2 YYREEE, per germline (reference sequence). V lost 0 bases and J lost 0, with 12 bases in between. In nucleotides, the CDR3 is TGTGCCAGCAGCTTGGCCCGGCAGGGCGCTAACTATGGCTACACCTTC. It translates to CASSLARQGANYGYTF.

This clone was observed a few times. The chain uses TRBV19 and TRBJ2-2; D perhaps matches TRBD2 (5 bases). Trimming took 3 bases from V and 4 from J, leaving 12 bases between them. The length of the CDR3 is 15 residues. Germline-derived CDR1 and CDR2 are LNHDA and SQIVND (reference sequence). DNA for the CDR3: TGTGCCAGTAGTATGGTACTAGGTAGCACCGGGGAGCTGTTTTTT. It specifies CASSMVLGSTGELFF.

V usage is TRBV7-9 and J usage is TRBJ1-1; D not resolved. CDR3 length: 12 residues. The germline V gene has CDR1 SEHNR and CDR2 FQNEAQ (reference sequence). V lost 3 bases, J lost 7 bases, and 9 bases lay in between. CDR3 sequence: CASSFEGGEAFF. The CDR3 nucleotides are TGTGCCAGCAGCTTCGAGGGAGGTGAAGCTTTCTTT.

The chain combines TRBV28 with TRBJ2-7; the match to TRBD1 covers 8 bases. This CDR3 is 12 amino acids long. Germline assignment: CDR1 MDHEN and CDR2 SYDVKM. J was trimmed by 4 bases and V by 10 bases; bases with no gene match: 6. CDR3 in amino acids: CATKTGEYEQYF. In DNA form, the CDR3 reads TGTGCCACCAAGACAGGGGAATACGAGCAGTACTTC.

The gene calls are TRBV4-3 and TRBJ2-1; TRBD2 agrees at 9 bases. This CDR3 region has 16 residues. Germline V gene data show CDR1 as LGHNA and CDR2 as YSLEER. V was pared by 3 bases and J by 8 bases, with 11 bases of the junction left unmatched. The CDR3 spells CASSQSSGGGVDEQFF. CDR3 in DNA: TGCGCCAGCAGCCAGTCCTCTGGCGGGGGGGTAGATGAGCAGTTCTTC.

This clone was counted many times. V is TRBV5-8 and J is TRBJ2-7; the D gene is possibly TRBD1 (6 bases). V lost 3 bases to trimming and J lost 5 bases, with 12 bases between them. The CDR3 covers 13 residues. Germline values: CDR1 SGHTS, CDR2 YDEGEE. CDR3 DNA: TGTGCCAGCAGCTCACAGGGTCGGAACGAGCAGTACTTC. This translates into CASSSQGRNEQYF.

The chain is built from TRBV11-2 and TRBJ2-1, with 8 nucleotides matching TRBD1. In germline, CDR1 is SGHAT, CDR2 FQNNGV. CDR3 size: 15 residues. V dropped 1 base and J dropped 7; count of bases not matched to a gene: 6. The CDR3 region is CASSLVVDRENEQFF. CDR3 nucleotides: TGTGCCAGCAGCTTAGTGGTGGACAGGGAGAATGAGCAGTTCTTC.

This clone turned up a few times. The chain combines TRBV10-2 with TRBJ2-7; TRBD1 matches 10 bases. Trimming took 6 bases from V and 2 from J; bases not matched to a gene: 7. From germline, CDR1 is WSHSY and CDR2 SAAADI. The length of the CDR3 is 15 residues. The CDR3 spells CASRPGTGAPYEQYF. DNA of the CDR3: TGCGCCAGCAGACCCGGGACAGGGGCTCCCTACGAGCAGTACTTC.

The V and J genes are TRBV9 and TRBJ1-1, with TRBD1 as a possible D gene (6 bases). Germline CDR1 reads SGDLS; CDR2 reads YYNGEE. Trimming cost V 0 bases and J 1 base, with 10 bases left between them. There are 15 residues in the CDR3. The CDR3: CASSVAWDKNTEAFF. CDR3 in DNA: TGTGCCAGCAGCGTAGCTTGGGACAAGAACACTGAAGCTTTCTTT.

There are a few counts of this clone. V gene TRBV7-9 combines with J gene TRBJ1-1; D is possibly TRBD1 (5 bases). Looked up from germline, CDR1 is SEHNR and CDR2 is FQNEAQ (reference sequence). The CDR3 sequence is 13 residues long. V lost 5 bases, J lost 1 base, and 8 bases lay in between. This chain's CDR3 is CASSPTGNTEAFF. The CDR3, as DNA: TGTGCCAGCAGCCCAACAGGGAACACTGAAGCTTTCTTT.

J is TRBJ1-2 and V is TRBV28; no reliable D call. Trimming removed 2 bases at V and 4 bases at J, with 8 bases between. The CDR3 has 13 amino acids. CDR1 is MDHEN and CDR2 is SYDVKM in the germline V gene. The CDR3 region has the DNA TGTGCCAGCAGTTTACTCCGGGTCTATGGCTACACCTTC. It yields the protein CASSLLRVYGYTF.

This chain joins TRBV5-5 and TRBJ1-3, with a possible D match to TRBD1 (5 bases). Trimming left V 3 bases short and J 6 bases short, with 13 bases between. CDR1 is SGHKS, CDR2 YYEKEE, per germline (reference sequence). The CDR3 extends over 14 amino acids. CDR3 DNA: TGTGCCAGCAGCTCCCAGGGTGGTGAAAACACCATATATTTT. It translates to CASSSQGGENTIYF.

This clone was counted at least ten times. CDR3 bases: TGCGCCAGCAGCCCGCCTGGCTTGCCCTATGGCTACACCTTC. Translation gives CASSPPGLPYGYTF. The J gene is TRBJ1-2, the V gene TRBV5-1, with D hard to call. V lost 4 bases, J lost 4 bases, and 14 bases lay in between. Germline CDR1 is SGHRS and CDR2 is YFSETQ. CDR3 length: 14 residues. Filled out from reference TRBV5-1 and TRBJ1-2, the complete variable domain reads KAGVTQTPRYLIKTRGQQVTLSCSPISGHRSVSWYQQTPGQGLQFLFEYFSETQRNKGNFPGRFSGRQFSNSRSEMNVSTLELGDSALYLCASSPPGLPYGYTFGSGTRLTVV.

The rearrangement joins TRBV9 to TRBJ1-2, with D maybe TRBD1 (5 bases). The ends were cut back, 0 bases at V and 0 bases at J, with 6 bases in the middle. The CDR3 is 14 amino acids. Per germline, CDR1 SGDLS and CDR2 YYNGEE. DNA for the CDR3: TGTGCCAGCAGCGTAGTGACAGCTAACTATGGCTACACCTTC. It translates to CASSVVTANYGYTF. Drawing the rest from reference TRBV9 and TRBJ1-2, the complete variable domain is DSGVTQTPKHLITATGQRVTLRCSPRSGDLSVYWYQQSLDQGLQFLIQYYNGEERAKGNILERFSAQQFPDLHSELNLSSLELGDSALYFCASSVVTANYGYTFGSGTRLTVV.

The rearrangement links TRBV27 to TRBJ2-7, with 7 bases lining up with TRBD2. Germline V gene lookup returns CDR1 MNHEY and CDR2 SMNVEV (reference sequence). J lost 3 bases, V lost 9 bases, and 14 bases had no gene match. This CDR3 region has 15 residues. CDR3 residues: CASIRVAGDSYEQYF. CDR3 DNA: TGTGCCAGTATTCGCGTGGCGGGAGATAGCTACGAGCAGTACTTC.

This clone has more than one count but fewer than ten. CDR3 sequence: CASRGDRERDTEAFF. As DNA, the CDR3 is TGTGCCAGCAGGGGGGACAGGGAACGGGACACTGAAGCTTTCTTT. V is TRBV2 and J is TRBJ1-1; 9 nucleotides agree with TRBD1. The CDR3 is made up of 15 amino acids. Trimming cost V 6 bases and J 3 bases; bases outside gene matches: 8. From germline, CDR1 is SNHLY and CDR2 FYNNEI.

For the CDR3, the DNA is TGTGCCAGCAGCTTGGGACTCCTCCAAGAGACCCAGTACTTC. Translated, it gives CASSLGLLQETQYF. The chain employs TRBV5-6 and TRBJ2-5; D remains ambiguous. The CDR3 length is 14 residues. Germline V gene sequence: CDR1 SGHDT, CDR2 YYEEEE. Trimming took off 0 bases at V and 1 base at J, with 7 bases between the two ends.

This clone was found a few times. The chain is built from TRBV5-5 and TRBJ2-2; tentatively, D is TRBD2 (5 bases). V gave up 5 bases and J gave up 0 bases, with 20 bases separating them. This CDR3 is built from 18 residues. Germline CDR1 reads SGHKS; CDR2 reads YYEKEE (reference sequence). The CDR3 nucleotides are TGTGCCAGCAGTCTACTACCAAGGGAGATCGCGAACACCGGGGAGCTGTTTTTT. Translating gives CASSLLPREIANTGELFF.

The rearrangement links TRBV27 to TRBJ2-1; D perhaps matches TRBD1 (6 bases). The CDR3 is 15 amino acids. Germline CDR1 and CDR2: MNHEY and SMNVEV (reference sequence). V lost 7 bases to trimming and J lost 8 bases, with 21 bases between them. CDR3 nucleotides: TGTGCCAGCACCGAATCGGGACACTTAACCGATGAGCAGTTCTTC. It specifies CASTESGHLTDEQFF.

The chain links TRBV9 to TRBJ2-1; D is unclear. CDR1 and CDR2 from the germline V gene are SGDLS and YYNGEE. V lost 0 bases and J lost 5, with 6 bases in between. The CDR3 is 13 amino acids. This CDR3 reads CASSVDADNEQFF. CDR3 DNA: TGTGCCAGCAGCGTAGATGCGGACAATGAGCAGTTCTTC.

This chain links TRBV27 with TRBJ1-2; 12 bases fit TRBD1. From germline, CDR1 is MNHEY and CDR2 SMNVEV (reference sequence). The CDR3 has 16 residues. V dropped 8 bases and J dropped 6; count of bases not matched to a gene: 13. The CDR3 bases are TGTGCCAGCCGAAAACCGGGACAGGGGGCGGTAAATGGCTACACCTTC. It encodes CASRKPGQGAVNGYTF.